This is a list of T cell receptor beta chains from one sample in a study of technical replicates of blood from a few donors. Produced via immunoSEQ multiplex PCR; TCRdb's table is partial and in-frame only. The top ten hold under 0.2% of the sample, which has 65,000 to 95,000 clones, approximately 97% seen once. Input material: T cells isolated from PBMCs. The receptors stem from a human donor in good health. The CDR3 runs from the conserved cysteine through the conserved F or W. A D gene is named only where the DNA matches it firmly. For some rows the clone size is stated as once, few or many, or as a class when expanded; others skip it.

J gene: TRBJ2-7
D gene: TRBD2
V gene: TRBV4-1
clone size: NA
CDR3 protein: CASSPSRGGRYSYEQYF
CDR3 DNA: TGCGCCAGCAGCCCGTCCCGGGGGGGACGGTATTCCTACGAGCAGTACTTC

J gene: TRBJ2-7
D gene: TRBD1
V gene: TRBV10-3
clone size: once
CDR3 protein: CAISEGGTGTGYEQYF
CDR3 DNA: TGTGCCATCAGTGAGGGGGGGACTGGGACAGGGTACGAGCAGTACTTC

J gene: TRBJ2-7
D gene: NA
V gene: TRBV28
clone size: NA
CDR3 protein: CASKRAQDSYEQYF
CDR3 DNA: TGTGCCAGCAAGAGGGCCCAGGACTCCTACGAGCAGTACTTC

J gene: TRBJ2-7
D gene: TRBD1
V gene: TRBV12-5
clone size: NA
CDR3 protein: CASGLWDRAEQYF
CDR3 DNA: TGTGCTAGTGGTTTGTGGGACAGGGCCGAGCAGTACTTC

J gene: TRBJ1-5
D gene: NA
V gene: TRBV10-2
clone size: NA
CDR3 protein: CASSGIGVDQPQHF
CDR3 DNA: TGCGCCAGCAGTGGGATAGGGGTGGATCAGCCCCAGCATTTT

J gene: TRBJ1-1
D gene: TRBD1
V gene: TRBV5-6
clone size: once
CDR3 protein: CASSDDRGKAFF
CDR3 DNA: TGTGCCAGCAGTGATGACAGGGGGAAGGCTTTCTTT

J gene: TRBJ1-1
D gene: TRBD1
V gene: TRBV28
clone size: once
CDR3 protein: CASVDRGRKSLEAFF
CDR3 DNA: TGTGCCAGCGTTGACAGGGGGAGAAAAAGCCTCGAAGCTTTCTTT

J gene: TRBJ2-3
D gene: NA
V gene: TRBV5-1
clone size: NA
CDR3 protein: CASSLAGGGTDTQYF
CDR3 DNA: TGCGCCAGCAGCTTGGCCGGAGGAGGCACAGATACGCAGTATTTT

J gene: TRBJ2-7
D gene: TRBD1
V gene: TRBV30
clone size: NA
CDR3 protein: CAWWTGTGIYEQYF
CDR3 DNA: TGTGCCTGGTGGACCGGGACAGGGATCTACGAGCAGTACTTC

J gene: TRBJ2-1
D gene: NA
V gene: TRBV19
clone size: NA
CDR3 protein: CASSIRRIGYNEQFF
CDR3 DNA: TGTGCCAGTAGTATAAGGAGAATCGGTTACAATGAGCAGTTCTTC

J gene: TRBJ2-3
D gene: TRBD1
V gene: TRBV28
clone size: NA
CDR3 protein: CASSLKDREGTDTQYF
CDR3 DNA: TGTGCCAGCAGTTTAAAGGACAGGGAGGGCACAGATACGCAGTATTTT

J gene: TRBJ2-2
D gene: NA
V gene: TRBV5-1
clone size: NA
CDR3 protein: CASSSEDSEAGELFF
CDR3 DNA: TGCGCCAGCAGCTCGGAGGACAGCGAGGCCGGGGAGCTGTTTTTT

J gene: TRBJ1-1
D gene: NA
V gene: TRBV4-1
clone size: NA
CDR3 protein: CASSQVKGGVHLNTEAFF
CDR3 DNA: TGCGCCAGCAGCCAGGTAAAGGGAGGAGTCCATTTGAACACTGAAGCTTTCTTT

J gene: TRBJ2-5
D gene: NA
V gene: TRBV18
clone size: NA
CDR3 protein: CASSLRRPETQYF
CDR3 DNA: TGTGCCAGCTCACTCCGGCGGCCAGAGACCCAGTACTTC

J gene: TRBJ2-3
D gene: NA
V gene: TRBV5-5
clone size: NA
CDR3 protein: CASRFSTDTQYF
CDR3 DNA: TGTGCCAGCAGGTTCTCCACAGATACGCAGTATTTT

J gene: TRBJ2-7
D gene: NA
V gene: TRBV27
clone size: NA
CDR3 protein: CASSLAQYYEQYF
CDR3 DNA: TGTGCCAGCAGTTTAGCACAGTACTACGAGCAGTACTTC

J gene: TRBJ2-3
D gene: TRBD2
V gene: TRBV11-2
clone size: NA
CDR3 protein: CASSYSGGAPDTQYF
CDR3 DNA: TGTGCCAGCAGCTATAGCGGGGGGGCGCCAGATACGCAGTATTTT

J gene: TRBJ1-5
D gene: TRBD1
V gene: TRBV4-2
clone size: NA
CDR3 protein: CASSQVFGEQGADQPQHF
CDR3 DNA: TGTGCCAGCAGCCAAGTTTTTGGGGAACAGGGGGCGGATCAGCCCCAGCATTTT

J gene: TRBJ1-2
D gene: NA
V gene: TRBV5-8
clone size: once
CDR3 protein: CASSFMGTGGYTF
CDR3 DNA: TGTGCCAGCAGCTTTATGGGAACAGGGGGCTACACCTTC

J gene: TRBJ2-3
D gene: NA
V gene: TRBV2
clone size: once
CDR3 protein: CASQTQYF
CDR3 DNA: TGTGCCAGCCAAACGCAGTATTTT

J gene: TRBJ1-1
D gene: NA
V gene: TRBV6-5
clone size: NA
CDR3 protein: CASSYMGGTEAFF
CDR3 DNA: TGTGCCAGCAGTTACATGGGCGGGACTGAAGCTTTCTTT

J gene: TRBJ2-2
D gene: NA
V gene: TRBV2
clone size: NA
CDR3 protein: CASRVSTHTGELFF
CDR3 DNA: TGTGCCAGCAGGGTTTCTACCCACACCGGGGAGCTGTTTTTT

J gene: TRBJ2-1
D gene: TRBD2
V gene: TRBV4-1
clone size: NA
CDR3 protein: CASSQPLRGGPNEQFF
CDR3 DNA: TGCGCCAGCAGCCAACCGCTGCGGGGGGGGCCTAATGAGCAGTTCTTC

J gene: TRBJ2-1
D gene: NA
V gene: TRBV9
clone size: NA
CDR3 protein: CASSVGSADYNEQFF
CDR3 DNA: TGTGCCAGCAGCGTAGGATCAGCGGACTACAATGAGCAGTTCTTC

J gene: TRBJ2-2
D gene: NA
V gene: TRBV29-1
clone size: NA
CDR3 protein: CSGSGGNTGELFF
CDR3 DNA: TGCAGCGGAAGCGGCGGGAACACCGGGGAGCTGTTTTTT

J gene: TRBJ2-3
D gene: TRBD2
V gene: TRBV19
clone size: NA
CDR3 protein: CATAGTSWGTDTQYF
CDR3 DNA: TGTGCCACGGCCGGGACTAGCTGGGGCACAGATACGCAGTATTTT

J gene: TRBJ2-7
D gene: NA
V gene: TRBV9
clone size: NA
CDR3 protein: CASSVAGSSLYEQYF
CDR3 DNA: TGTGCCAGCAGCGTAGCCGGGAGTTCCTTGTACGAGCAGTACTTC

J gene: TRBJ2-3
D gene: TRBD2
V gene: TRBV5-1
clone size: NA
CDR3 protein: CASSLKPSGSPSTDTQYF
CDR3 DNA: TGCGCCAGCAGCTTGAAGCCTAGCGGGAGTCCTAGCACAGATACGCAGTATTTT

J gene: TRBJ2-5
D gene: NA
V gene: TRBV28
clone size: NA
CDR3 protein: CASRYDSRRQETQYF
CDR3 DNA: TGTGCCAGCAGATACGACAGCCGCCGACAAGAGACCCAGTACTTC

J gene: TRBJ1-5
D gene: TRBD1
V gene: TRBV7-6
clone size: NA
CDR3 protein: CASSPDGTGDQPQHF
CDR3 DNA: TGTGCCAGCAGCCCAGATGGGACAGGGGATCAGCCCCAGCATTTT

J gene: TRBJ2-5
D gene: TRBD2
V gene: TRBV7-9
clone size: NA
CDR3 protein: CASSFPVPGGRETQYF
CDR3 DNA: TGTGCCAGCAGCTTTCCGGTGCCGGGGGGGCGTGAGACCCAGTACTTC

J gene: TRBJ1-5
D gene: NA
V gene: TRBV9
clone size: NA
CDR3 protein: CASSVNREGQPQHF
CDR3 DNA: TGTGCCAGCAGCGTAAACCGGGAGGGTCAGCCCCAGCATTTT

J gene: TRBJ2-7
D gene: NA
V gene: TRBV6-5
clone size: NA
CDR3 protein: CATGQYEQYF
CDR3 DNA: TGTGCCACAGGGCAATACGAGCAGTACTTC

J gene: TRBJ1-6
D gene: NA
V gene: TRBV7-9
clone size: NA
CDR3 protein: CASNDASSYNSPLHF
CDR3 DNA: TGTGCCAGCAACGATGCGAGCTCCTATAATTCACCCCTCCACTTT

J gene: TRBJ2-5
D gene: TRBD2
V gene: TRBV10-1
clone size: NA
CDR3 protein: CASSPGLAGMFQETQYF
CDR3 DNA: TGCGCCAGCAGTCCCGGACTAGCGGGGATGTTCCAAGAGACCCAGTACTTC

J gene: TRBJ2-6
D gene: TRBD2
V gene: TRBV9
clone size: NA
CDR3 protein: CASSVADSGRLFRGANVLTF
CDR3 DNA: TGTGCCAGCAGCGTAGCTGACAGCGGGAGGCTTTTCCGTGGGGCCAACGTCCTGACTTTC

J gene: TRBJ2-3
D gene: TRBD2
V gene: TRBV5-1
clone size: once
CDR3 protein: CASRDSGTRGADTQYF
CDR3 DNA: TGCGCCAGCAGAGACTCCGGGACTAGAGGCGCAGATACGCAGTATTTT

J gene: TRBJ2-2
D gene: NA
V gene: TRBV11-2
clone size: NA
CDR3 protein: CASSLATRVVTGELFF
CDR3 DNA: TGTGCCAGCAGCTTAGCAACTAGAGTGGTGACCGGGGAGCTGTTTTTT